The 22 T cell receptor beta chains below come from one sample, sequenced in a study of T-cell reconstitution after alpha-beta-depleted transplantation in children. Unique molecular identifiers tagged the TCRbeta library. From the PCR reads, TCRdb called clonotypes with MiXCR, one entry per CDR3 protein. The sample has 450,000 to 600,000 distinct CDR3 sequences; under 12% are singletons. Sequenced here: PBMCs, sampled before TCRalphabeta/CD19-depleted stem cell transplant. These receptors were obtained from a child aged 2-15 years with inherited bone marrow failure, due to receive a stem cell transplant.

This clonotype was counted many times. The chain is built from TRBV5-1 and TRBJ2-1; maybe TRBD1 (6 bases). V dropped 3 bases and J dropped 6 bases, with 19 bases sitting between them. This CDR3 comprises 16 residues. Germline CDR1 SGHRS, CDR2 YFSETQ. The CDR3 loop is CASSSDSRGTSNEQFF. For the CDR3, the DNA is TGCGCCAGCAGCTCGGATAGCAGGGGTACGAGCAATGAGCAGTTCTTC.

This clonotype was picked up many times. The chain combines TRBV7-2 with TRBJ1-6, with unresolved D. Between the trimmed V and J ends, which lost 0 bases and 8 bases, there was a span of 5 bases. Germline CDR1 is SGHTA and CDR2 is FQGNSA. This CDR3 is 13 amino acids long. CDR3 DNA: TGTGCCAGCAGCTTAGCGGAGGATTCACCCCTCCACTTT. Its protein is CASSLAEDSPLHF.

This clonotype has more than one count but fewer than ten. This chain links TRBV27 with TRBJ2-2; TRBD2 matches at 7 bases. J gave up 4 bases and V 2 bases, and 4 bases lay outside the gene matches. This CDR3 is built from 15 residues. Germline V lookup: CDR1 MNHEY, CDR2 SMNVEV (reference sequence). CDR3 amino acids: CASSLGLAVTGELFF. The CDR3, as DNA: TGTGCCAGCAGTTTAGGTCTAGCGGTCACCGGGGAGCTGTTTTTT.

Turning to this clonotype: Possible read error: a much larger clone is one base away. V is TRBV6-2 or TRBV6-3 and J is TRBJ2-3; D gene unclear. The CDR3 has 13 amino acids. Germline V lookup: CDR1 MNHEY, CDR2 SVGEGT. CDR3 region: CASRSQGSDRQYF. The CDR3 coding sequence is TGTGCCAGCAGATCCCAAGGGTCAGATAGGCAGTATTTT.

This clonotype was found many times. This rearrangement joins TRBV24-1 to TRBJ2-7, with 7 bases matching TRBD1. The CDR3 contains 13 residues. Germline CDR1 KGHDR, CDR2 SFDVKD. V trimming: 3 bases; J trimming: 3 bases; junction bases outside the gene matches: 1. The DNA of the CDR3 is TGTGCCACCAGTGATGGACAGGTCTACGAGCAGTACTTC. This gives the protein CATSDGQVYEQYF.

This clonotype was picked up many times. This chain joins TRBV4-2 and TRBJ2-1; 7 bases are shared with TRBD2. Trimming at V came to 1 base and at J to 0 bases, leaving 6 bases not matched to a gene. This CDR3 contains 17 residues. Germline V CDR1 and CDR2: LGHNA, YNFKEQ. The CDR3 region has the DNA TGTGCCAGCAGCCAAGGGATGTCGGGGGGCTCCTACAATGAGCAGTTCTTC. The encoded protein is CASSQGMSGGSYNEQFF.

This clonotype has at least ten counts. The rearrangement uses TRBV10-3 and TRBJ1-6, with 9 bases fitting TRBD1. Germline CDR1 reads ENHRY; CDR2 reads SYGVKD. The length of the CDR3 is 14 residues. After removal of 6 bases from V and 8 bases from J, the junction contained 5 bases not matched to a gene. The CDR3 here is CAISGQGLYSPLHF. The CDR3 DNA reads TGTGCCATCAGCGGACAGGGGTTGTATTCACCCCTCCACTTT.

This clonotype was seen a handful of times. The J gene is TRBJ2-1, the V gene TRBV2, with TRBD2 matching over 9 bases. The CDR3 is 15 residues long. V gave up 5 bases and J gave up 7 bases; unmatched junction bases: 9. Germline lookup yields CDR1 SNHLY and CDR2 FYNNEI. As DNA, the CDR3 is TGTGCCAGCAGTTTCACGGGACTAGCTAGGAATGAGCAGTTCTTC. Protein: CASSFTGLARNEQFF.

The table lists this clonotype with many counts. The V and J genes are TRBV30 and TRBJ1-5; D is perhaps TRBD1 (5 bases). Germline assignment: CDR1 GTSNPN and CDR2 SVGIG (reference sequence). V shed 3 bases and J shed 4 bases, with 13 bases lying between them. CDR3 size: 14 residues. CDR3 amino acids: CAWRPRGWNQPQHF. CDR3 in DNA: TGTGCCTGGAGACCAAGGGGCTGGAATCAGCCCCAGCATTTT.

The table lists this clonotype with many counts. The chain employs TRBV4-1 and TRBJ1-1, with TRBD1 as a possible D gene (5 bases). There are 16 residues in the CDR3. The germline V gene has CDR1 MGHRA and CDR2 YSYEKL. The V end was cut by 4 bases, the J end by 4 bases, with 19 bases between. CDR3 loop: CASSREDVGGGTEAFF. CDR3 nucleotides: TGCGCCAGCAGCCGCGAAGACGTGGGGGGAGGCACTGAAGCTTTCTTT.

This clonotype was seen repeatedly, ten times or more. The DNA for the CDR3 is TGTGCCAGCAGTCCCGCTAGCGGGAGCCCTTACAATGAGCAGTTCTTC. Its protein product is CASSPASGSPYNEQFF. The chain links TRBV28 to TRBJ2-1; TRBD2 aligns across 10 bases. Germline CDR1 reads MDHEN; CDR2 reads SYDVKM. Trimming removed 5 bases from V and 4 bases from J; junction bases left unmatched: 8. The CDR3 contains 16 residues.

The chain is built from TRBV5-1 and TRBJ2-1, with 8 bases matching TRBD2. V trimming: 0 bases; J trimming: 3 bases; junction bases outside the gene matches: 17. The length of the CDR3 is 20 residues. Germline V gene sequence: CDR1 SGHRS, CDR2 YFSETQ. The CDR3 region is CASSLVALGLGGQRYNEQFF. In DNA, the CDR3 is TGCGCCAGCAGCTTGGTCGCGCTGGGACTAGGGGGACAACGCTACAATGAGCAGTTCTTC. The full variable domain, in which reference TRBV5-1 and TRBJ2-1 provide the parts outside the CDR3, is KAGVTQTPRYLIKTRGQQVTLSCSPISGHRSVSWYQQTPGQGLQFLFEYFSETQRNKGNFPGRFSGRQFSNSRSEMNVSTLELGDSALYLCASSLVALGLGGQRYNEQFFGPGTRLTVL.

This clonotype was detected many times. V and J are TRBV10-3 and TRBJ1-1; D may be TRBD1 (6 bases). This CDR3 is 14 amino acids long. Germline CDR1 and CDR2: ENHRY and SYGVKD. V shed 5 bases and J shed 3 bases, with 13 bases lying between them. The CDR3 sequence: CAISKRQEHTEAFF. The CDR3 DNA reads TGTGCCATCAGTAAGAGACAGGAACACACTGAAGCTTTCTTT.

This clonotype has ten or more counts. The gene calls are TRBV20-1 and TRBJ1-6; TRBD1 is a possible D gene (6 bases). V was trimmed by 0 bases and J by 1 base, leaving 13 bases between them. Germline CDR1 and CDR2: DFQATT and SNEGSKA (reference sequence). The CDR3 length is 17 residues. The CDR3 DNA reads TGCAGTGCTAGAGATGCAGGGGTTGTGTCCTATAATTCACCCCTCCACTTT. It encodes CSARDAGVVSYNSPLHF.

There are many counts of this clonotype. The rearrangement links TRBV27 to TRBJ2-7; 11 bases map to TRBD2. Germline-derived CDR1 and CDR2 are MNHEY and SMNVEV (reference sequence). With 3 bases clipped from V and 2 bases from J, the junction kept 6 bases outside the gene matches. The CDR3 is made up of 16 amino acids. For the CDR3, the DNA is TGTGCCAGCAGTTTTTGGCTAGCGGGAGGTGCCTACGAGCAGTACTTC. Translated, it gives CASSFWLAGGAYEQYF.

Ten or more counts support this clonotype. This sequence joins TRBV6-5 and TRBJ1-3; the D is unclear. This CDR3 is built from 14 residues. The germline V gene encodes CDR1 MNHEY and CDR2 SVGAGI. Trimming took off 4 bases at V and 2 bases at J, with 9 bases between the two ends. DNA for the CDR3: TGTGCCAGCAGTTTGCAAGGGACTGGAAACACCATATATTTT. Translating it yields CASSLQGTGNTIYF.

This clonotype showed up many times. V is TRBV4-3 and J is TRBJ2-1, with 12 bases aligning to TRBD2. Per germline, CDR1 LGHNA and CDR2 YSLEER. After removal of 0 bases from V and 15 bases from J, the junction contained 3 bases not matched to a gene. CDR3 length: 13 residues. CDR3 sequence: CASSQDLAGGVFF. The CDR3 DNA reads TGCGCCAGCAGCCAAGATCTAGCGGGAGGGGTGTTCTTC.

The V gene is TRBV29-1, the J gene TRBJ2-1; the D is unclear. The CDR3 is 11 residues long. Germline CDR1 is SQVTM and CDR2 is ANQGSEA. The germline V and J ends were trimmed by 2 bases and 7 bases, with 6 bases remaining between them. In DNA, the CDR3 is TGCAGCGTTGAAATGGGGAATGAGCAGTTCTTC. Its protein is CSVEMGNEQFF.

V and J are TRBV28 and TRBJ2-5, with D possibly matching TRBD1 (6 bases). Germline values: CDR1 MDHEN, CDR2 SYDVKM. The CDR3 extends over 17 amino acids. V gave up 2 bases and J gave up 5 bases, with 21 bases separating them. The CDR3 bases are TGTGCCAGCAGTTTAACCACCATGGGGGCTGTCGGGGAGACCCAGTACTTC. Encoded protein: CASSLTTMGAVGETQYF.

This clonotype was detected many times. The chain combines TRBV12-3 or TRBV12-4 with TRBJ2-7; D not certain. The V gene lost 6 bases and the J gene lost 0 bases, with 6 bases spanning the gap. The CDR3 is made up of 12 amino acids. In DNA, the CDR3 is TGTGCCAGCAGCCCAAGCTCCTACGAGCAGTACTTC. Protein sequence: CASSPSSYEQYF.

This clonotype was recorded at least ten times. The chain combines TRBV2 with TRBJ2-7; the D is unclear. V was pared by 10 bases and J by 0 bases, with 16 bases between. CDR3 size: 14 residues. Germline values: CDR1 SNHLY, CDR2 FYNNEI. CDR3 sequence (DNA): TGTGCCACCTCCGACCAGCCCGCCTCCTACGAGCAGTACTTC. It encodes CATSDQPASYEQYF.

Regarding this clonotype: This may arise from a read error, as a much more abundant clone is one base away. The gene calls are TRBV29-1 and TRBJ1-1; 8 bases align to TRBD1. CDR1 is SQVTM and CDR2 is ANQGSEA in the germline V gene. V shed 8 bases and J 6 bases; nucleotides not matched to a gene: 8. The CDR3 covers 12 residues. CDR3 residues: CSTDRGRAEAFF. The CDR3 coding sequence is TGCAGCACCGACAGGGGTAGGGCTGAAGCTTTCTTT.